The 5 T cell receptor beta chains below come from one sample, sequenced in a study of shared clonotypes between healthy human individuals. Only in-frame clones appear in the TCRdb table, and some are missing; sequencing was by immunoSEQ multiplex PCR. The repertoire holds some 1.5 million clones, with roughly 96% as singletons. Source material: naive CD4+ T cells sorted from blood. Subset here: CD45RA+ positively selected. These TCRs come from a man younger than 40 in good health.

This clone has only one observation. The chain employs TRBV18 and TRBJ2-2; D ambiguous. This CDR3 is built from 14 residues. The germline V and J ends were trimmed by 3 bases and 2 bases, with 7 bases remaining between them. In germline, CDR1 is KGHSH, CDR2 LQKENI. CDR3 in DNA: TGTGCCAGCTCACCGGCCGAAAACACCGGGGAGCTGTTTTTT. Translated: CASSPAENTGELFF.

This clone was detected once. The V gene is TRBV30, the J gene TRBJ1-4, with D tentatively TRBD1 (6 bases). This CDR3 is built from 15 residues. The germline V and J ends were trimmed by 2 bases and 6 bases, with 16 bases remaining between them. Looked up from germline, CDR1 is GTSNPN and CDR2 is SVGIG (reference sequence). The CDR3 DNA follows: TGTGCCTGGAGTCAAACAGGGACCCTTTATGAAAAACTGTTTTTT. Translated: CAWSQTGTLYEKLFF. The full variable domain, its missing parts supplied by reference TRBV30 and TRBJ1-4, is SQTIHQWPATLVQPVGSPLSLECTVEGTSNPNLYWYRQAAGRGLQLLFYSVGIGQISSEVPQNLSASRPQDRQFILSSKKLLLSDSGFYLCAWSQTGTLYEKLFFGSGTQLSVL.

The V gene is TRBV9, the J gene TRBJ2-1; 10 positions match TRBD2. The CDR3 has 16 amino acids. Germline CDR1 and CDR2: SGDLS and YYNGEE. The J segment lost 4 bases and the V segment lost 4 bases, leaving 8 bases of the junction unmatched. CDR3 sequence reads: CASSPFGLAAYNEQFF. CDR3 DNA sequence: TGTGCCAGCAGCCCCTTCGGACTAGCGGCTTACAATGAGCAGTTCTTC.

The chain joins TRBV6-5 to TRBJ2-1; D is unclear. The CDR3 is 13 residues long. Germline V gene lookup returns CDR1 MNHEY and CDR2 SVGAGI. Trimming shortened V by 6 bases and J by 7 bases, and 13 bases separated the two germline ends. The CDR3 reads CASSRRSENEQFF. The CDR3 coding sequence is TGTGCCAGCAGCCGTAGGTCTGAGAATGAGCAGTTCTTC.

The chain joins TRBV20-1 to TRBJ1-1, with D perhaps matching TRBD1 (5 bases). V was trimmed by 8 bases and J by 4 bases, leaving 11 bases between them. Germline lookup yields CDR1 DFQATT and CDR2 SNEGSKA (reference sequence). The CDR3 length is 11 residues. Written as DNA, the CDR3 is TGCAGTACAAGGGGCGGCACTGAAGCTTTCTTT. Translating it yields CSTRGGTEAFF.